A selection of T cell receptor beta chains follows, all from one sample in a study of T-cell reconstitution after alpha-beta-depleted transplantation in children. TCRdb redid the calling of the PCR reads with MiXCR, one entry per CDR3 protein. In the table there are hundreds of thousands of distinct CDR3 sequences, around 12% of which are singletons. This specimen was PBMCs, taken before TCRalphabeta/CD19-depleted stem cell transplant. The receptors stem from a girl between 2 and 10 years old with congenital amegakaryocytic thrombocytopenia, due to receive a stem cell transplant. The CDR3 runs from the conserved cysteine through the conserved F or W. Fields, in order: D gene, clone size, J gene, V gene, CDR3 protein, CDR3 DNA. D genes are given only for firm matches. A row's size may be missing; if present it is once, few, many or a size class.

>TRBD2|many|TRBJ2-5|TRBV11-2
CASSLVLRLAGKQETQYF
TGTGCCAGCAGCTTAGTACTCCGACTAGCGGGGAAACAAGAGACCCAGTACTTC
>NA|NA|TRBJ2-3|TRBV5-1
CASSPIYSDTQYF
TGCGCCAGCAGCCCTATCTACTCAGATACGCAGTATTTT
>NA|NA|TRBJ2-2|TRBV7-9
CASRHTYGNTGELFF
TGTGCCAGCAGGCACACCTACGGGAACACCGGGGAGCTGTTTTTT
>TRBD2|few|TRBJ2-3|TRBV6-1
CASSDSGGGADTQYF
TGTGCCAGCAGTGACAGCGGCGGGGGGGCAGATACGCAGTATTTT
>NA|many|TRBJ2-7|TRBV20-1
CSALGTASSYEQYF
TGCAGTGCTTTGGGGACGGCGAGCTCCTACGAGCAGTACTTC
>NA|many|TRBJ1-4|TRBV30
CAWNRGRDEKLFF
TGTGCCTGGAACCGGGGTCGTGATGAAAAACTGTTTTTT
>NA|NA|TRBJ2-7|TRBV5-6
CASSPKRVIYEQYF
TGTGCCAGCAGCCCGAAGCGGGTTATCTACGAGCAGTACTTC
>NA|many|TRBJ1-4|TRBV7-6
CASGTRGGNEKLFF
TGTGCCAGCGGAACCAGGGGTGGAAATGAAAAACTGTTTTTT
>NA|many|TRBJ1-1|TRBV12-3/TRBV12-4
CASSLARGYNTEAFF
TGTGCCAGCAGTTTAGCCCGGGGGTATAACACTGAAGCTTTCTTT
>NA|NA|TRBJ2-1|TRBV11-2
CASSLYVQPSSYNEQFF
TGTGCCAGCAGCTTATATGTACAGCCATCCTCCTACAATGAGCAGTTCTTC
>NA|many|TRBJ2-7|TRBV18
CASSFDHEQYF
TGTGCCAGCTCATTCGATCACGAGCAGTACTTC
>NA|NA|TRBJ2-1|TRBV20-1
CSASGWAGKNPVMYNAQFF
TGCAGTGCTAGTGGTTGGGCCGGAAAAAATCCCGTGATGTACAATGCGCAGTTCTTC
>NA|NA|TRBJ2-1|TRBV5-1
CASRLDEAYNEQFF
TGCGCCAGCAGATTGGACGAAGCTTACAATGAGCAGTTCTTC
>NA|NA|TRBJ2-1|TRBV7-9
CASSLVRGTNRGDEQFF
TGTGCCAGCAGCTTAGTACGCGGGACTAACAGGGGCGATGAGCAGTTCTTC
>NA|few|TRBJ2-7|TRBV6-1
CASSEAARDYEQYF
TGTGCCAGCAGTGAAGCGGCTAGGGACTACGAGCAGTACTTC
>NA|few|TRBJ2-3|TRBV7-3
CASSLTVSSTDTQYF
TGTGCCAGCAGCTTAACGGTTTCTAGCACAGATACGCAGTATTTT
>NA|many|TRBJ2-1|TRBV12-3/TRBV12-4
CASSMRGTAGEQFF
TGTGCCAGCAGCATGCGCGGGACGGCAGGTGAGCAGTTCTTC
>NA|many|TRBJ2-1|TRBV5-1
CASSSVGYYNEQFF
TGCGCCAGCAGCTCGGTAGGCTATTACAATGAGCAGTTCTTC
>TRBD1|few|TRBJ2-7|TRBV6-1
CASTPGQIYYEQYF
TGTGCCAGCACTCCGGGACAGATTTACTACGAGCAGTACTTC
>NA|few|TRBJ1-5|TRBV5-6
CASSSRTNQPQHF
TGTGCCAGCAGCTCTCGGACCAATCAGCCCCAGCATTTT
>NA|NA|TRBJ2-7|TRBV5-1
CASTIGGSYEQYF
TGCGCCAGCACCATTGGGGGATCCTACGAGCAGTACTTC
>TRBD2|few|TRBJ2-1|TRBV6-1
CASTVSGRVGNEQFF
TGTGCCAGCACTGTGAGCGGGAGAGTAGGCAATGAGCAGTTCTTC
>NA|few|TRBJ1-2|TRBV29-1
CSVDSGHGYTF
TGCAGCGTTGACTCAGGGCACGGCTACACCTTC
>NA|many|TRBJ2-1|TRBV5-1
CASSLMSPSNEQFF
TGCGCCAGCAGCTTGATGTCTCCCTCCAATGAGCAGTTCTTC
>NA|NA|TRBJ2-2|TRBV6-2/TRBV6-3
CASSPLLSPNTGELFF
TGTGCCAGCAGTCCTCTCCTTTCGCCGAACACCGGGGAGCTGTTTTTT
>NA|NA|TRBJ1-2|TRBV6-2/TRBV6-3
CASGGIGGYTF
TGTGCCAGCGGGGGTATCGGAGGCTACACCTTC
>NA|few|TRBJ2-5|TRBV5-1
CASRRVIQETQYF
TGCGCCAGCAGAAGAGTGATCCAAGAGACCCAGTACTTC
>NA|few|TRBJ1-3|TRBV5-1
CASSLAGFAGVVGTGNTIYF
TGCGCCAGCAGCTTGGCCGGATTTGCAGGTGTGGTTGGGACTGGAAACACCATATATTTT
>NA|few|TRBJ2-5|TRBV29-1
CSVGDPAQETQYF
TGCAGCGTGGGGGACCCCGCACAAGAGACCCAGTACTTC
>TRBD2|many|TRBJ2-1|TRBV20-1
CSAERASGDNEQFF
TGCAGTGCCGAGCGGGCTAGCGGAGACAATGAGCAGTTCTTC
>NA|many|TRBJ2-3|TRBV5-1
CASSLGQLTDTQYF
TGTGCCAGCAGCTTAGGACAGCTCACAGATACGCAGTATTTT
>NA|NA|TRBJ1-2|TRBV3-1
CASRAFWGARAGNDYGYTF
TGTGCCAGCAGGGCGTTTTGGGGGGCGCGAGCTGGGAATGACTATGGCTACACCTTC
>NA|many|TRBJ2-1|TRBV20-1
CSARDGASLDNEQFF
TGCAGTGCTAGAGATGGGGCTTCACTTGACAATGAGCAGTTCTTC
>NA|few|TRBJ2-7|TRBV25-1
CASSEGGVGGPSYEQYF
TGTGCCAGCAGTGAAGGGGGCGTCGGAGGGCCCTCCTACGAGCAGTACTTC
>NA|NA|TRBJ2-7|TRBV7-3
CASSLDTVGLRSYEQYF
TGTGCCAGCAGCTTAGATACCGTAGGACTGAGATCCTACGAGCAGTACTTC
>NA|few|TRBJ2-1|TRBV30
CAWSSRNEQFF
TGTGCCTGGAGTTCTCGCAATGAGCAGTTCTTC
>NA|many|TRBJ2-1|TRBV25-1
CASSETWEQFF
TGTGCCAGCAGTGAAACGTGGGAGCAGTTCTTC
>NA|many|TRBJ2-7|TRBV7-2
CASGPRSPYEQYF
TGTGCCAGCGGACCTCGGTCACCCTACGAGCAGTACTTC
>NA|NA|TRBJ2-5|TRBV29-1
CSVGREPTQYF
TGCAGCGTCGGCCGGGAGCCGACCCAGTACTTC
>TRBD1|few|TRBJ2-1|TRBV30
CAWSGGQGADSYNEQFF
TGTGCCTGGAGTGGGGGGCAGGGGGCCGACTCCTACAATGAGCAGTTCTTC
>TRBD2|many|TRBJ2-3|TRBV20-1
CSANPVAGGPPDTQYF
TGCAGTGCTAACCCTGTAGCGGGAGGGCCCCCAGATACGCAGTATTTT
>NA|few|TRBJ2-7|TRBV6-1
CASSEEDSAPSYEQYF
TGTGCCAGCAGTGAAGAGGACAGCGCTCCCTCCTACGAGCAGTACTTC
>NA|many|TRBJ1-1|TRBV27
CASSLERGNTEAFF
TGTGCCAGCAGTTTAGAAAGGGGGAACACTGAAGCTTTCTTT
>TRBD2|NA|TRBJ2-3|TRBV14
CASSPPASGSTDTQYF
TGTGCCAGCAGCCCCCCGGCTAGCGGGAGCACAGATACGCAGTATTTT
>TRBD1|few|TRBJ1-1|TRBV5-1
CASSSQGGEAFF
TGCGCCAGCAGCTCCCAGGGGGGTGAAGCTTTCTTT
>TRBD2|few|TRBJ2-3|TRBV6-5
CASSYLGTSITDTQYF
TGTGCCAGCAGTTACCTGGGGACTAGCATCACAGATACGCAGTATTTT
>NA|many|TRBJ2-7|TRBV20-1
CSADDVYEQYF
TGCAGTGCAGACGACGTGTACGAGCAGTACTTC
>TRBD2|NA|TRBJ2-5|TRBV3-1
CASSQVSGLAGTETQYF
TGTGCCAGCAGCCAAGTTAGCGGACTAGCGGGAACAGAGACCCAGTACTTC
>NA|few|TRBJ1-1|TRBV29-1
CSVEDTGTEAFF
TGCAGCGTTGAAGACACGGGCACTGAAGCTTTCTTT
>NA|few|TRBJ2-3|TRBV27
CASSLKVSNADTQYF
TGTGCCAGCAGTTTAAAAGTTAGCAACGCAGATACGCAGTATTTT
>NA|NA|TRBJ2-1|TRBV12-3/TRBV12-4
CASSVLTNEQFF
TGTGCCAGCAGTGTTCTCACGAATGAGCAGTTCTTC
>NA|many|TRBJ1-3|TRBV9
CASSVGRESRNTIYF
TGTGCCAGCAGCGTGGGGAGGGAGTCGAGAAACACCATATATTTT
>NA|NA|TRBJ2-1|TRBV5-1
CVSSLVAEQFF
TGCGTCAGCAGCTTGGTGGCTGAGCAGTTCTTC
>NA|many|TRBJ2-1|TRBV20-1
CSAASASSYNEQFF
TGCAGTGCCGCTAGCGCGAGCTCCTACAATGAGCAGTTCTTC